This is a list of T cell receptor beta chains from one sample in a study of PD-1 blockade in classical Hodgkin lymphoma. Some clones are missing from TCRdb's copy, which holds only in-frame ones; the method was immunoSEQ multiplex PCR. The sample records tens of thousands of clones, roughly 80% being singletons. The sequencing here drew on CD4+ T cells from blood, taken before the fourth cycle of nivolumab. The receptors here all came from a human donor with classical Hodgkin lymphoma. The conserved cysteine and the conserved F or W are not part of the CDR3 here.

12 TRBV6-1 ASSEGRKNTEAF
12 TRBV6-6 ASRVAPTNYEQY
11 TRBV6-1 ASGRQDDYEQY
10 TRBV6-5 ASKGRTYEQY
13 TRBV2 ASRVGGGEAYEQY
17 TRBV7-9 ASSLATSGGTFSNNEQF
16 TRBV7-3 ASSQIAPDRKLGNTIY
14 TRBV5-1 ASSLPDGSHTDTQY
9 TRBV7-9 ASSLRGEQF
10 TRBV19 ASSYRESKAF
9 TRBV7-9 ASSLGNTIY
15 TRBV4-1 ASSPRWVTGENTEAF
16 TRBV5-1 ASSLGISAQVLNTEAF
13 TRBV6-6 ASSLPGDVNQPQH
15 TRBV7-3 ASSARTGPLAKNIQY
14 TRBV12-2 ASRLDLGGQAHEQF
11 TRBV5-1 ASSLAGYSKAF
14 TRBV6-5 ASSYDPSRRADTQY
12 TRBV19 ASSIRFQGTKLF
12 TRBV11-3 ASSLGPYNSPLH
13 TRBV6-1 ASSDRGGANEKLF
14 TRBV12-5 ASASGLATSTDTQY
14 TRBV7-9 ASSTGTGAGGNTIY
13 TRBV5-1 ASSAVAGGQETQY
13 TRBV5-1 ASSTTGRGNSPLH
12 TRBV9 ASSVSGGLYGYT
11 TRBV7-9 ASARDQGSEQY
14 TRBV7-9 ASRGLWTGSTDTQY
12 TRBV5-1 ASSMGQVVYGYT
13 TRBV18 ASSPRPRESYEQY
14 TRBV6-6 ASSYSIPSLGETQY
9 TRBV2 ASGRLSEQF
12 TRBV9 ASSVDQLTDTQY
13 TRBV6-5 ASLKSLGGLHEAF
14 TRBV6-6 ASSWGAGKNTDTQY
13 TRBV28 ASSLPGQGSYEQY
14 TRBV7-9 ASSPKPRDPNSSYT
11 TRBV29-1 SVGGRANTEAF
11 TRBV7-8 ASSPKLAGVKY
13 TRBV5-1 ASSPGAGGNQPQH
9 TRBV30 AWKKNEKLF
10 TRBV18 ASSYANYGYT
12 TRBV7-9 ASRLWDSSYEQY
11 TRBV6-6 ASSENRDQPQH
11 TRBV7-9 ASSLGAAGEQY
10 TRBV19 ASIGGTGELF
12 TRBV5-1 ASSTTGPSYEQY
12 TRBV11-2 ASSLNGGATEAF
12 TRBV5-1 ASSGGMDAGELF
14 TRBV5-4 ASSLEGSRFGSPLH
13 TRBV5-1 ASSYLQGSNTEAF
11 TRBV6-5 ASSYGINYGYT